These 14 T cell receptor beta chains came from one sample sequenced in a study of T cells after yellow fever vaccination. TCRdb re-analysed the 5' RACE reads in MiXCR, keeping a single row per CDR3 protein. Among 150,000 or so distinct CDR3 sequences, about 7% were seen once, and the ten largest hold 2.5% to 3%. Sample: CD4+ T cells sorted from PBMCs, taken 5 days after the first yellow fever vaccination. All receptors derive from a man aged 18-30 years who received the YFV17D yellow fever vaccine.

The chain combines TRBV20-1 with TRBJ2-3; D remains unclear. The V end was cut by 4 bases, the J end by 6 bases, with 14 bases between. CDR1 is DFQATT, CDR2 SNEGSKA, per germline (reference sequence). The CDR3 has 13 residues. CDR3: CSAMRAAMDTQYF. The CDR3 DNA reads as TGCAGTGCTATGAGAGCCGCGATGGATACGCAGTATTTT.

This chain uses TRBV20-1 with TRBJ2-7, with 9 bases aligning to TRBD2. CDR1 and CDR2 (germline): DFQATT, SNEGSKA (reference sequence). The CDR3 has 15 amino acids. The J segment lost 2 bases and the V segment lost 3 bases, leaving 8 bases of the junction unmatched. The CDR3 sequence: CSASRSGGSPYEQYF. The CDR3 nucleotides are TGCAGTGCTAGCAGGAGCGGGGGGTCCCCCTACGAGCAGTACTTC.

The sample holds many counts of this clonotype. The chain joins TRBV5-5 to TRBJ1-4; no reliable D call. With 2 bases removed from V and 7 bases from J, the gap between germline ends came to 3 bases. The CDR3 is 11 residues long. Germline CDR1 SGHKS, CDR2 YYEKEE (reference sequence). CDR3 nucleotide sequence: TGTGCCAGCAGCTTCGCTGAAAAACTGTTTTTT. Amino acid sequence: CASSFAEKLFF.

This clonotype appeared a few times. The chain is built from TRBV6-1 and TRBJ1-4; D is uncertain. Between the trimmed V and J ends, which lost 6 bases and 0 bases, there was a span of 11 bases. There are 15 residues in the CDR3. Germline V gene sequence: CDR1 MNHNS, CDR2 SASEGT. CDR3 nucleotide sequence: TGTGCCAGCAGCCCCCTCGGGGCAACTAATGAAAAACTGTTTTTT. It yields the protein CASSPLGATNEKLFF.

Ten or more counts support this clonotype. As DNA, the CDR3 is TGTGCCAGCAGCTTAGACGGACAGGGGATAAACGAGCAGTACTTC. Translating gives CASSLDGQGINEQYF. The chain has TRBV11-2 and TRBJ2-7, with TRBD1 matching over 9 bases. Germline V lookup: CDR1 SGHAT, CDR2 FQNNGV. This CDR3 has 15 residues. V trimming: 0 bases; J trimming: 5 bases; junction bases outside the gene matches: 5.

This clonotype occurred many times. The gene calls are TRBV5-1 and TRBJ1-5, with a weak D call TRBD1 (5 bases). The germline gives CDR1 SGHRS, CDR2 YFSETQ. The length of the CDR3 is 15 residues. Trimming took off 4 bases at V and 7 bases at J, with 18 bases between the two ends. The CDR3 loop is CASSLGTDPSQPQHF. CDR3 coding DNA: TGCGCCAGCAGCCTCGGGACCGATCCTAGCCAGCCCCAGCATTTT.

The chain couples TRBV10-2 to TRBJ1-3; D uncertain. Germline V gene sequence: CDR1 WSHSY, CDR2 SAAADI. Deletions cut 5 bases from V and 0 bases from J, with 5 bases between. The CDR3 length is 13 residues. Written as DNA, the CDR3 is TGCGCCAGCAGTCAGGACTCTGGAAACACCATATATTTT. It specifies CASSQDSGNTIYF.

The chain links TRBV6-1 to TRBJ1-4; perhaps TRBD1 as D (5 bases). Trimming stripped 6 bases from V and 8 bases from J, with 22 bases between. The CDR3 consists of 16 residues. Germline V CDR1 and CDR2: MNHNS, SASEGT. The CDR3 loop is CASRTLGTDGREKLFF. The CDR3 DNA follows: TGTGCCAGCAGGACCCTAGGGACGGACGGGAGAGAAAAACTGTTTTTT.

V and J are TRBV11-2 and TRBJ1-2; 8 nucleotides match TRBD1. The CDR3 consists of 14 residues. Germline loops: CDR1 SGHAT, CDR2 FQNNGV. V lost 4 bases, J lost 6 bases, and 7 bases stayed unmatched. CDR3 nucleotide sequence: TGTGCCAGCAGCTGGAGCACAGGGGGTAATGGCTACACCTTC. Translated, it gives CASSWSTGGNGYTF.

The rearrangement uses TRBV4-1 and TRBJ2-5; perhaps TRBD2 as D (7 bases). Germline V gene data show CDR1 as MGHRA and CDR2 as YSYEKL. Trimming stripped 1 base from V and 5 bases from J, with 17 bases between. This CDR3 spans 16 amino acids. The CDR3 reads CASSQGGGGGSETQYF. In DNA form, the CDR3 reads TGCGCCAGCAGCCAAGGTGGGGGGGGCGGAAGCGAGACCCAGTACTTC.

V usage is TRBV7-9 and J usage is TRBJ2-3; possible D gene TRBD2, 6 bases. Per the germline V gene, CDR1 is SEHNR and CDR2 is FQNEAQ (reference sequence). V was pared by 2 bases and J by 2 bases, with 8 bases between. This CDR3 is 14 amino acids long. The CDR3 reads CASSLQDYTDTQYF. CDR3 in DNA: TGTGCCAGCAGCTTACAGGACTACACAGATACGCAGTATTTT.

This clonotype was found a few times. J is TRBJ2-3 and V is TRBV12-5; 14 bases are shared with TRBD2. The germline CDR1 and CDR2 sequences are LGHNT and FRNRAP. V lost 3 bases, J lost 5 bases, and 4 bases stayed unmatched. The CDR3 has 16 amino acids. Here the CDR3 DNA reads TGTGCTAGTGGTTTACGACTAGCGGGGGGGATAGATACGCAGTATTTT. Translation: CASGLRLAGGIDTQYF.

V gene TRBV29-1 combines with J gene TRBJ2-3; 8 nucleotides line up with TRBD2. Germline V gene data show CDR1 as SQVTM and CDR2 as ANQGSEA. There are 16 residues in the CDR3. V gave up 7 bases and J gave up 2 bases; unmatched junction bases: 14. For the CDR3, the DNA is TGCAGCGCCGCGGGGGTGGCGGGGGGACCCACAGATACGCAGTATTTT. Translated: CSAAGVAGGPTDTQYF.

This clonotype has ten or more counts. The rearrangement uses TRBV28 and TRBJ1-1; D gene ambiguous. V was clipped by 3 bases and J by 7 bases, with 9 bases between them. There are 12 residues in the CDR3. CDR1 and CDR2 from the germline V gene are MDHEN and SYDVKM. The chain's CDR3 is CASSFRGYEAFF. CDR3 DNA: TGTGCCAGCAGTTTTCGGGGTTATGAAGCTTTCTTT.